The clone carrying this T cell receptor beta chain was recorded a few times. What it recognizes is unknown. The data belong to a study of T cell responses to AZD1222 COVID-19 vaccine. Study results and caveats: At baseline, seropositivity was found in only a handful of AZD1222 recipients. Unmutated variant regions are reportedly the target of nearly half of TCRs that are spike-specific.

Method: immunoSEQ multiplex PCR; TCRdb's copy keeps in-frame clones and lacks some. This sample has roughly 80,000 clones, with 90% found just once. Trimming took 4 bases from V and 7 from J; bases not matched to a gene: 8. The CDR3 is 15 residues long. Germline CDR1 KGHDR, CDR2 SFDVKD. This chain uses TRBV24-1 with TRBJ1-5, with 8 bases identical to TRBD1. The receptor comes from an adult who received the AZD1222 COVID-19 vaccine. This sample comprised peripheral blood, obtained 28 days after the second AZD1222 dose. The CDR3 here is CATSETTGGTQPQHF. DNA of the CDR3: TGTGCCACCAGTGAGACCACAGGGGGGACGCAGCCCCAGCATTTT.